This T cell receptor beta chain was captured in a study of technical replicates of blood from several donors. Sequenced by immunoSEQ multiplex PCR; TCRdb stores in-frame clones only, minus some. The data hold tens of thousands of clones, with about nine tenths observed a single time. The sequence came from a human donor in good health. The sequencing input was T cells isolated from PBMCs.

CDR3 DNA sequence: TGTGCCAGCAGTTACGGCCTGAACTATGGCTACACCTTC. Translating gives CASSYGLNYGYTF. This chain joins TRBV6-6 and TRBJ1-2, with no clear D. CDR1 and CDR2 (germline): MNHNY, SVGAGI (reference sequence). V was trimmed by 2 bases and J by 2 bases, leaving 6 bases between them. The CDR3 length is 13 residues.